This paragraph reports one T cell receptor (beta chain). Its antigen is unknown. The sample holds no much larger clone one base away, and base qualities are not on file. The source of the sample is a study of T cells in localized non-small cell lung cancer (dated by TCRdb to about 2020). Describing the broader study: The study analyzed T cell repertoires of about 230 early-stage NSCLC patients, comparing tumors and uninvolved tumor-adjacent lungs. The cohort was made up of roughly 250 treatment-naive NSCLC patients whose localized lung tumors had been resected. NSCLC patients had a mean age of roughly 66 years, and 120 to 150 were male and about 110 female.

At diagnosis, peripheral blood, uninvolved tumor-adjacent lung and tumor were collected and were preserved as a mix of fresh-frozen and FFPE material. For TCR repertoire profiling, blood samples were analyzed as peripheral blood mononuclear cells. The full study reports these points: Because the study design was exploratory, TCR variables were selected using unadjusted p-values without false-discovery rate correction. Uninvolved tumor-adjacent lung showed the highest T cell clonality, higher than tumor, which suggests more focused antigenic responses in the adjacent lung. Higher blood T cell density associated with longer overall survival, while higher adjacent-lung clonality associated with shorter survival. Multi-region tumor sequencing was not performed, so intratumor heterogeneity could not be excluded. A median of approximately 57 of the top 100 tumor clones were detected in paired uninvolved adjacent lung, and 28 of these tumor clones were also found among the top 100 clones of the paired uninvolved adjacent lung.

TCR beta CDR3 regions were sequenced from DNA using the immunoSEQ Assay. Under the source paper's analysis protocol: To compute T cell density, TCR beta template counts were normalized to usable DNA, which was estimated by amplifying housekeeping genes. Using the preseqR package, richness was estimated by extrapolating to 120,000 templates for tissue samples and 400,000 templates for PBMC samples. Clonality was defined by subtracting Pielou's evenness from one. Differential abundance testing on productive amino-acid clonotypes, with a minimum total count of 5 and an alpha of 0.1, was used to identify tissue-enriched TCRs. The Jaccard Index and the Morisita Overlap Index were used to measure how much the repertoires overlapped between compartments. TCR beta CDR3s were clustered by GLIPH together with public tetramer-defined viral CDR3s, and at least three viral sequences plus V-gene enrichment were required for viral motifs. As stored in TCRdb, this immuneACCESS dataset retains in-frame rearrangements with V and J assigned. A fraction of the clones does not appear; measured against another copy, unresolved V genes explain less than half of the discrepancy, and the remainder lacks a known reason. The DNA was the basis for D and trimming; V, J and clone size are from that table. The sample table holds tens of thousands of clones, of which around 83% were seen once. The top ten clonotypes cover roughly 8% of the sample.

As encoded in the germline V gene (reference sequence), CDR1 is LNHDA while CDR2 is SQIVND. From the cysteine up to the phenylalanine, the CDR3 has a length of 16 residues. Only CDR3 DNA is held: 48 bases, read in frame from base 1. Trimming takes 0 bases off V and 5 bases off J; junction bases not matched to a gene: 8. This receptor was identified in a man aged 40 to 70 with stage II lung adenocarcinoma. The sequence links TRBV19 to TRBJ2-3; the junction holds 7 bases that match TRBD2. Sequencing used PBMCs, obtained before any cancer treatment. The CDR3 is CASSIDRAGARDTQYF. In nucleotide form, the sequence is TGTGCCAGTAGTATAGATCGGGCGGGAGCGAGAGATACGCAGTATTTT.